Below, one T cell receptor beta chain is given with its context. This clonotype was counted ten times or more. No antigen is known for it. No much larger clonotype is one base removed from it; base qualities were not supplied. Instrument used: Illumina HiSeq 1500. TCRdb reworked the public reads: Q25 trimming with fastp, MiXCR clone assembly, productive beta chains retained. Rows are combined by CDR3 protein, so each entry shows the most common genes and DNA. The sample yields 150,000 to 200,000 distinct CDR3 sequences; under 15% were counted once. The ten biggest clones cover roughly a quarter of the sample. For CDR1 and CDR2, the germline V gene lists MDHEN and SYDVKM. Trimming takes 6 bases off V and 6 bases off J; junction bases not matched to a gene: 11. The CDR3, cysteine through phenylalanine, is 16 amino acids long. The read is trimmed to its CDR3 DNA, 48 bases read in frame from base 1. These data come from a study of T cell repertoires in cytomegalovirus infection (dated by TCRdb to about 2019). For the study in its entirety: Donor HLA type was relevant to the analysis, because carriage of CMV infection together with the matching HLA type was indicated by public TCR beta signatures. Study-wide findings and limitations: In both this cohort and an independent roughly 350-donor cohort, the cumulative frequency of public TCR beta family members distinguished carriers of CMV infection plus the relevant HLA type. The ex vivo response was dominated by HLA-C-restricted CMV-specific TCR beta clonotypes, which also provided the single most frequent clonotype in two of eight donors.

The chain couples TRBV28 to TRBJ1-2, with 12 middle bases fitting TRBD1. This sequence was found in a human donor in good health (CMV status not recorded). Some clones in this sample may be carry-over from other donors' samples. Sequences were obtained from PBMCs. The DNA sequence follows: TGTGCCAGCAGAATGGGGGACAGGGGGCTTTTGAATGGCTACACCTTC. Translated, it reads CASRMGDRGLLNGYTF.